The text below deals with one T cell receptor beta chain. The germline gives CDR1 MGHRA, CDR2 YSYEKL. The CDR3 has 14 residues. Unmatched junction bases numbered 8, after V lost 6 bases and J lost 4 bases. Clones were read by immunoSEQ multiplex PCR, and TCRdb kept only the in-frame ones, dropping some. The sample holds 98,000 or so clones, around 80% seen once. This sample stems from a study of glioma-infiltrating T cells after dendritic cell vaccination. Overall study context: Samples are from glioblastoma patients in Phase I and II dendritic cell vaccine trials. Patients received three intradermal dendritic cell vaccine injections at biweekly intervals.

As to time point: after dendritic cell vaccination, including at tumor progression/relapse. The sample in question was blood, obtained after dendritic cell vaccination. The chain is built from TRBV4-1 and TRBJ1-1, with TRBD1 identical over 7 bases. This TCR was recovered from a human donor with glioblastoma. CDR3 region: CASSPRGLSTEAFF. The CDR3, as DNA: TGCGCCAGCAGTCCGAGGGGGCTCAGCACTGAAGCTTTCTTT.